This TCR beta chain was observed in a study of T cells in Graves' hyperthyroidism and ophthalmopathy. For the diagnoses, clinical symptoms, serum thyroxine and TRAb, thyroid ultrasound and orbital computed tomography were used. Extraction of PBMCs used roughly 9.6 ml of fresh peripheral blood. Amplification of TCR beta CDR3 regions was performed using RNA transcripts as template. The HTBI set primed first-round TCR CDR3 RT-PCR. MiXCR, run by TCRdb on the multiplex PCR reads, gives a single entry per CDR3 protein. The sample holds over 700,000 distinct CDR3 sequences, roughly 40% seen once. The study's findings and limits: Appearing also in blood were most of the thyroid clonotypes expanded above 0.001.

This clonotype showed up just a few times. The antigen remains undetermined. CDR1 and CDR2 from the germline V gene are LNHDA and SQIVND (reference sequence). V lost 6 bases and J lost 3; bases outside the gene matches: 11. This CDR3 comprises 16 residues. The receptor was derived from a man between 18 and 29 years old with Graves' hyperthyroidism. The genes are TRBV19 and TRBJ2-5, with TRBD1 matching 9 bases. The sequenced sample consisted of blood. The CDR3 region is CASSPFWDREEETQYF. CDR3 in DNA: TGTGCCAGTAGCCCATTTTGGGACAGGGAGGAAGAGACCCAGTACTTC. The variable domain in full, with the rest retrieved from reference TRBV19 and TRBJ2-5, is DGGITQSPKYLFRKEGQNVTLSCEQNLNHDAMYWYRQDPGQGLRLIYYSQIVNDFQKGDIAEGYSVSREKKESFPLTVTSAQKNPTAFYLCASSPFWDREEETQYFGPGTRLLVL.